Below, one TCR beta chain is given with its context. The CDR3 consists of 15 residues. Germline V lookup: CDR1 MNHEY, CDR2 SVGAGI. J was trimmed by 9 bases and V by 2 bases; bases with no gene match: 2. These data are taken from a study of blood T cell repertoires in COVID-19. This table comes from immunoSEQ multiplex PCR, and its TCRdb copy is limited to in-frame clones, with some not included. The repertoire consists of about 60,000 clones, with 88% occurring once and the leading ten covering 4.5% to 6%. The sequence came from a human donor in a cohort sampled during active COVID-19. The chain uses TRBV6-5 and TRBJ1-6, with 12 bases that match TRBD1. Specimen: peripheral blood. CDR3 sequence reads: CASSYGTGGLSPLHF. In DNA form, the CDR3 reads TGTGCCAGCAGTTACGGGACAGGGGGCCTTTCACCCCTCCACTTT.